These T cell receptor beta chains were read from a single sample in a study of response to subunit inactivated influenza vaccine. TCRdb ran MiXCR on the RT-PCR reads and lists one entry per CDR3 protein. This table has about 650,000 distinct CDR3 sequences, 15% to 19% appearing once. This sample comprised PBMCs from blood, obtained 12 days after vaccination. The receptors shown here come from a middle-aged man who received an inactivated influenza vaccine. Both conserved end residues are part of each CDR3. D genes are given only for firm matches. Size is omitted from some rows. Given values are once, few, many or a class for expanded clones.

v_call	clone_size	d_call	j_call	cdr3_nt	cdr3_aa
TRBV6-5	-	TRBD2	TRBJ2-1	TGTGCCAGCAGTTTCGGGACTAGCGGGGGCCGCTCCTACAATGAGCAGTTCTTC	CASSFGTSGGRSYNEQFF
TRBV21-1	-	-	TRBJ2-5	TGTGCCAGCAGCAGCACTGGACAGGGGGGCTTCCAAGAGACCCAGTACTTC	CASSSTGQGGFQETQYF
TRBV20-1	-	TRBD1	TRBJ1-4	TGCAGTGCTAGAGATTGGGGGACAGGGAGAGAAAAACTGTTTTTT	CSARDWGTGREKLFF
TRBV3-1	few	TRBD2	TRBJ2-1	TGTGCCAGCAGCCGTCTAGCGGGGTCCTACAATGAGCAGTTCTTC	CASSRLAGSYNEQFF
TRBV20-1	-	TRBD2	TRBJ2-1	TGCAGTGCTGGCGTGCCGGGACTACACAATGAGCAGTTCTTC	CSAGVPGLHNEQFF
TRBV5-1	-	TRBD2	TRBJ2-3	TGCGCCAGCAGCCTTAGCGGGGGGGCGCTAACAGATACGCAGTATTTT	CASSLSGGALTDTQYF
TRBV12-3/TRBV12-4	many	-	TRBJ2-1	TGTGCCAGCACCATTTCCCTGCGGGGTGAGCAGTTCTTC	CASTISLRGEQFF
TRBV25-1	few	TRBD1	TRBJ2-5	TGTGCCAGCAGTGCTGCCGGGACAGGGTGGGAGACCCAGTACTTC	CASSAAGTGWETQYF
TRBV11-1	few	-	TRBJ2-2	TGTGCCAGCAGCCCTAGATTGGCGTTCGGTTCGAACACCGGGGAGCTGTTTTTT	CASSPRLAFGSNTGELFF
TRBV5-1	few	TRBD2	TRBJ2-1	TGCGCCAGCAGCCAGACTAGCGGGAGGTTTGATGAGCAGTTCTTC	CASSQTSGRFDEQFF
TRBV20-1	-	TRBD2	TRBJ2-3	TGCAGTGCTAGAGGTAGCGGGGGTCCTCGGGATACGCAGTATTTT	CSARGSGGPRDTQYF
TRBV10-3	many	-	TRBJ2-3	TGTGCCATCAGTAAAACAGGAGATACGCAGTATTTT	CAISKTGDTQYF
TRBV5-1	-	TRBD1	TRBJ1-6	TGCGCCAGCAGCCGGGGACAGGGGGTCTATAATTCACCCCTCCACTTT	CASSRGQGVYNSPLHF
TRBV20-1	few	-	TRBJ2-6	TGCAGTGCTAGTACCCTCCATGGGGCCAACGTCCTGACTTTC	CSASTLHGANVLTF
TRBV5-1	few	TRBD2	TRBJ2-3	TGCGCCAGCAGCATACGGACTAGCGGGGGTAGCACAGATACGCAGTATTTT	CASSIRTSGGSTDTQYF
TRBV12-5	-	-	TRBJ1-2	TGTGCTAGTGGATCAGACTATGGCTACACCTTC	CASGSDYGYTF
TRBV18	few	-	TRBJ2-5	TGTGCCAGCTCACTCCGGGACACTAAAGAGACCCAGTACTTC	CASSLRDTKETQYF
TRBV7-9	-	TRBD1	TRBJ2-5	TGTGCCAGCCAAAGGGGGCAACTAGAGACCCAGTACTTC	CASQRGQLETQYF
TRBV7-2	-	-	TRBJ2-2	TGTGCCAGCAGCCCTATGGAGGGGAATGCGAACACCGGGGAGCTGTTTTTT	CASSPMEGNANTGELFF
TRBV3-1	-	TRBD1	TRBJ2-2	TGTGCCAGCAGCCCTTCCGGGACAGGGGAGGCCGGGGAGCTGTTTTTT	CASSPSGTGEAGELFF
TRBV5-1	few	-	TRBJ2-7	TGCGCCAGCAGCTTACTAGATTCCTACGAGCAGTACTTC	CASSLLDSYEQYF
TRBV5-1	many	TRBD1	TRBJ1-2	TGCGCCAGCAGCCCGACCACGGGACAGCCAGTTGGCTACACCTTC	CASSPTTGQPVGYTF
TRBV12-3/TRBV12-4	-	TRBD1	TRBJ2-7	TGTGCCAGCAGTTTTCAGGGGGCAAGGGAGCAGTACTTC	CASSFQGAREQYF
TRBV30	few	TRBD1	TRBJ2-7	TGTGCCTGGAGTGTTCAGGGGGCTTACGAGCAGTACTTC	CAWSVQGAYEQYF
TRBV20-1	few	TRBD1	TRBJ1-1	TGCAGTGCTAGTCGCAGGGGGTCGAACACTGAAGCTTTCTTT	CSASRRGSNTEAFF
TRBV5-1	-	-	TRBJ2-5	TGCGCCAGCAGCTTGGAGGCTCGGCAGGGTCGTGAGACCCAGTACTTC	CASSLEARQGRETQYF
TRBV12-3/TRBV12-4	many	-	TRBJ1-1	TGTGCCAGCAGTTTTTCCCGGGGCACTGAAGCTTTCTTT	CASSFSRGTEAFF
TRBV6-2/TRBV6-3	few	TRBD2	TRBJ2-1	TGTGCCAGCAGTTACGTGCCTAGCGGGGGCCTCCGTGGCTACAATGAGCAGTTCTTC	CASSYVPSGGLRGYNEQFF
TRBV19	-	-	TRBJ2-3	TGTGCCAGTAGTAGAGGGGACACAGATACGCAGTATTTT	CASSRGDTDTQYF
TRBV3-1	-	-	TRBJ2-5	TGTGCCAGCAGCTGGAGCGGCAACCAAGAGACCCAGTACTTC	CASSWSGNQETQYF
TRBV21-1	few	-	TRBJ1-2	TGTGCCAGCAGCTGGGGACACCGTCGACACTATGGCTACACCTTC	CASSWGHRRHYGYTF
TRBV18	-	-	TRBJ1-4	TGTGCCAGCTCATCCGGACAGCCGGGTGAAAAACTGTTTTTT	CASSSGQPGEKLFF
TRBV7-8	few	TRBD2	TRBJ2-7	TGTGCCAGCAGTACACTAGCGGGGGGTTACTACGAGCAGTACTTC	CASSTLAGGYYEQYF
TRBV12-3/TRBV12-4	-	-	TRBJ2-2	TGTGCCAGCAGCTGGGGGATCGACACCGGGGAGCTGTTTTTT	CASSWGIDTGELFF
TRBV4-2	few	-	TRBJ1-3	TGTGCCAGCAGCCAAGATCTCCCCTTCTCTGGAAACACCATATATTTT	CASSQDLPFSGNTIYF
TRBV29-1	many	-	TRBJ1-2	TGCAGCGTGACCCAGGGAGGCTATGGCTACACCTTC	CSVTQGGYGYTF
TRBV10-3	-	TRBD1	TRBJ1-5	TGTGCCATACACCGGGACAGGGGTCAGCCCCAGCATTTT	CAIHRDRGQPQHF
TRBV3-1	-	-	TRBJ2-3	TGTGCCAGCAGCCAGACGGGTCCGGCAGATACGCAGTATTTT	CASSQTGPADTQYF
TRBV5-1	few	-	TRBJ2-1	TGCGCCAGAAACAATGAGCAGTTCTTC	CARNNEQFF
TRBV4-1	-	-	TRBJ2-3	TGCGCCAGCAGCCAATTAGGCCTTATCGATACGCAGTATTTT	CASSQLGLIDTQYF
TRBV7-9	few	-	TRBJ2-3	TGTGCCAGCAGCTTAAATGGTTTCTCAGATACGCAGTATTTT	CASSLNGFSDTQYF
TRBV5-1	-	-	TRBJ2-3	TGCGCCAGCAGCTTGGTCCCCCGGGGCACAGATACGCAGTATTTT	CASSLVPRGTDTQYF
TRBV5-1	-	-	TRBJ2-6	TGCGCCAGCAGCCCATATGTTAACTCTGGGGCCAACGTCCTGACTTTC	CASSPYVNSGANVLTF
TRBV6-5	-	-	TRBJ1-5	TGTGCCAGCAGTTATACCCAGGGGACGGGGACCCAGCATTTT	CASSYTQGTGTQHF
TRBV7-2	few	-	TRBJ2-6	TGTGCCAGCAGCTTAGCCGGCGATTGGGGTGGGGCCAACGTCCTGACTTTC	CASSLAGDWGGANVLTF
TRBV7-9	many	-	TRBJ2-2	TGTGCCAGCAGCATCGGACAGTCGAACACCGGGGAGCTGTTTTTT	CASSIGQSNTGELFF
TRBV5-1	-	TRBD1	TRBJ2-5	TGCGCCAGCAGCTGGGGGACAGGGAGAGAGACCCAGTACTTC	CASSWGTGRETQYF
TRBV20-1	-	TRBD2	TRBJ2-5	TGCAGTGCTAAAGCGGGGCCCGGGGAGACCCAGTACTTC	CSAKAGPGETQYF
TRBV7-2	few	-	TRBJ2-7	TGTGCCAGCAGCTTAGCCATAGGGGGATACGAGCAGTACTTC	CASSLAIGGYEQYF
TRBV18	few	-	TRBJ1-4	TGTGCCAGCTCACCGGTGACAGTCTCAACTAATGAAAAACTGTTTTTT	CASSPVTVSTNEKLFF
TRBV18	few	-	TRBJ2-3	TGTGCCAGCTCACCACCCGGGACGCAAAGCACAGATACGCAGTATTTT	CASSPPGTQSTDTQYF
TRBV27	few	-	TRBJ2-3	TGTGCCAGCGGCCATATGGGGAACACAGATACGCAGTATTTT	CASGHMGNTDTQYF
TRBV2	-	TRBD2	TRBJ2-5	TGTGCCAGCAGTGATATAGCGGGGCTTCAAGAGACCCAGTACTTC	CASSDIAGLQETQYF
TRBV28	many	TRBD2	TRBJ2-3	TGTGCCAGCAGTTCCGGCGGGGGGGGAGCAGATACGCAGTATTTT	CASSSGGGGADTQYF
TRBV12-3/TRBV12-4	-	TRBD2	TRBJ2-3	TGTGCCAGCAGTTTTTTCGGGGGGGCTGGAGATACGCAGTATTTT	CASSFFGGAGDTQYF
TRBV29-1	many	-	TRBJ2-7	TGCAGCGTTGACTCCGGGGGCTACGAGCAGTACTTC	CSVDSGGYEQYF
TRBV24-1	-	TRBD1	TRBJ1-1	TGTGCCACCAGTGATACCCGCAGGGGGCAAACTGAAGCTTTCTTT	CATSDTRRGQTEAFF